A selection of T cell receptor beta chains follows, all from one sample in a study of blood T cell repertoires in COVID-19. The assay was immunoSEQ multiplex PCR, and TCRdb's table has in-frame clones only and misses some. This table has more than 100,000 clones, about four fifths appearing once. Sequencing was done on a sample of peripheral blood. These receptors came from a woman in her 30s who had recovered from COVID-19. The CDR3 runs from the conserved cysteine through the conserved F or W. The D gene is left open where the match is weak. Size is omitted from some rows. Given values are once, few, many or a class for expanded clones.

j_gene: TRBJ2-3; v_gene: TRBV10-3; abundance: NA; d_gene: TRBD2; CDR3aa: CAISERASGKADTQYF; CDR3nt: TGTGCCATCAGTGAGCGGGCTAGCGGGAAGGCAGATACGCAGTATTTT
j_gene: TRBJ1-2; v_gene: TRBV3-1/TRBV3-2; abundance: NA; d_gene: NA; CDR3aa: CASNPAGVNYGYTF; CDR3nt: TGTGCCAGCAACCCAGCAGGGGTCAACTATGGCTACACCTTC
j_gene: TRBJ2-3; v_gene: TRBV11-1; abundance: NA; d_gene: NA; CDR3aa: CASSLAGSTGLGYTQYF; CDR3nt: TGTGCCAGCAGCTTAGCCGGGAGTACGGGGTTGGGATATACGCAGTATTTT
j_gene: TRBJ2-1; v_gene: TRBV2; abundance: NA; d_gene: TRBD2; CDR3aa: CASGRERGTYNEQFF; CDR3nt: TGTGCCAGCGGGAGGGAGCGGGGTACCTACAATGAGCAGTTCTTC
j_gene: TRBJ1-1; v_gene: TRBV18; abundance: NA; d_gene: TRBD1; CDR3aa: CASSLGQGSGEAFF; CDR3nt: TGTGCCAGCTCACTTGGACAGGGATCAGGTGAAGCTTTCTTT
j_gene: TRBJ1-1; v_gene: TRBV5-6; abundance: NA; d_gene: NA; CDR3aa: CASSLDPGEEAFF; CDR3nt: TGTGCCAGCAGCTTGGACCCGGGGGAGGAAGCTTTCTTT
j_gene: TRBJ2-7; v_gene: TRBV7-8; abundance: NA; d_gene: NA; CDR3aa: CASSPRPLSSYEQYF; CDR3nt: TGTGCCAGCAGCCCGCGACCACTAAGCTCCTACGAGCAGTACTTC
j_gene: TRBJ2-1; v_gene: TRBV6-5; abundance: few; d_gene: TRBD1; CDR3aa: CASRSTGGSYNEQFF; CDR3nt: TGTGCCAGCAGATCTACAGGGGGCTCCTACAATGAGCAGTTCTTC
j_gene: TRBJ2-3; v_gene: TRBV5-1; abundance: NA; d_gene: TRBD1; CDR3aa: CASSLEGQGTDTQYF; CDR3nt: TGCGCCAGCAGCTTGGAAGGACAGGGGACAGATACGCAGTATTTT
j_gene: TRBJ2-3; v_gene: TRBV10-3; abundance: few; d_gene: TRBD2; CDR3aa: CAISASLLAGKEYTQYF; CDR3nt: TGTGCCATCAGTGCTAGTCTACTAGCGGGGAAAGAATATACGCAGTATTTT
j_gene: TRBJ2-7; v_gene: TRBV3-1/TRBV3-2; abundance: NA; d_gene: NA; CDR3aa: CASSQDYGSPNEQYF; CDR3nt: TGTGCCAGCAGCCAAGATTACGGGAGTCCTAACGAGCAGTACTTC
j_gene: TRBJ1-1; v_gene: TRBV4-1; abundance: NA; d_gene: NA; CDR3aa: CASSQVQGSFPEAFF; CDR3nt: TGCGCCAGCAGCCAAGTACAGGGAAGCTTCCCTGAAGCTTTCTTT
j_gene: TRBJ2-2; v_gene: TRBV9; abundance: NA; d_gene: NA; CDR3aa: CASSVAGGRTGELFF; CDR3nt: TGTGCCAGCAGCGTAGCGGGGGGCCGTACCGGGGAGCTGTTTTTT
j_gene: TRBJ2-7; v_gene: TRBV3-1/TRBV3-2; abundance: NA; d_gene: NA; CDR3aa: CASSPVGTPSYEQYF; CDR3nt: TGTGCCAGCAGCCCCGTTGGGACACCCTCCTACGAGCAGTACTTC
j_gene: TRBJ2-1; v_gene: TRBV3-1/TRBV3-2; abundance: NA; d_gene: TRBD2; CDR3aa: CASSPTSGGAHEQFF; CDR3nt: TGTGCCAGCAGCCCGACTAGCGGGGGGGCGCATGAGCAGTTCTTC
j_gene: TRBJ1-2; v_gene: TRBV19; abundance: NA; d_gene: TRBD1; CDR3aa: CASSPGQGANYGYTF; CDR3nt: TGTGCCAGTAGTCCGGGACAGGGGGCTAACTATGGCTACACCTTC
j_gene: TRBJ1-4; v_gene: TRBV19; abundance: NA; d_gene: NA; CDR3aa: CASSDEFGGNEKLFF; CDR3nt: TGTGCCAGTAGTGACGAATTCGGGGGTAATGAAAAACTGTTTTTT
j_gene: TRBJ2-1; v_gene: TRBV7-3; abundance: NA; d_gene: TRBD2; CDR3aa: CASSLTLGSGRNEQFF; CDR3nt: TGTGCCAGCAGCTTAACGTTAGGTAGCGGGAGAAATGAGCAGTTCTTC
j_gene: TRBJ1-1; v_gene: TRBV4-1; abundance: once; d_gene: TRBD1; CDR3aa: CASSPSTGRETEAFF; CDR3nt: TGCGCCAGCAGCCCCTCGACAGGGAGAGAGACTGAAGCTTTCTTT
j_gene: TRBJ1-2; v_gene: TRBV19; abundance: NA; d_gene: TRBD1; CDR3aa: CASGQGGYGYTF; CDR3nt: TGTGCCAGTGGACAGGGCGGTTATGGCTACACCTTC
j_gene: TRBJ1-4; v_gene: TRBV6-1; abundance: NA; d_gene: TRBD1; CDR3aa: CASSGNRGLPGGEKLFF; CDR3nt: TGTGCCAGCAGTGGCAACAGGGGGCTTCCCGGCGGTGAAAAACTGTTTTTT
j_gene: TRBJ1-1; v_gene: TRBV5-1; abundance: few; d_gene: NA; CDR3aa: CASSPRGMNTEAFF; CDR3nt: TGCGCCAGCAGCCCAAGGGGTATGAACACTGAAGCTTTCTTT
j_gene: TRBJ1-4; v_gene: TRBV5-1; abundance: NA; d_gene: NA; CDR3aa: CASSLRSNLATNEKLFF; CDR3nt: TGCGCCAGCAGCTTGAGAAGCAACCTTGCAACTAATGAAAAACTGTTTTTT
j_gene: TRBJ2-7; v_gene: TRBV18; abundance: NA; d_gene: NA; CDR3aa: CASSLRDPGRYEQYF; CDR3nt: TGTGCCAGCTCACTGCGGGACCCGGGACGTTACGAGCAGTACTTC
j_gene: TRBJ2-4; v_gene: TRBV25-1; abundance: NA; d_gene: TRBD1; CDR3aa: CASSAPGGTNIQYF; CDR3nt: TGTGCCAGCAGTGCACCAGGGGGAACGAACATTCAGTACTTC
j_gene: TRBJ2-1; v_gene: TRBV18; abundance: NA; d_gene: TRBD2; CDR3aa: CASSPLAVANEQFF; CDR3nt: TGTGCCAGCTCACCTCTAGCGGTGGCTAATGAGCAGTTCTTC
j_gene: TRBJ1-4; v_gene: TRBV18; abundance: NA; d_gene: TRBD1; CDR3aa: CASSDVTGMAEKLFF; CDR3nt: TGTGCCAGCTCAGATGTGACAGGGATGGCTGAAAAACTGTTTTTT
j_gene: TRBJ1-2; v_gene: TRBV5-1; abundance: NA; d_gene: NA; CDR3aa: CASSHEELGSPRALYGYTF; CDR3nt: TGCGCCAGCAGCCATGAGGAATTGGGATCACCCAGGGCGCTATATGGCTACACCTTC
j_gene: TRBJ2-5; v_gene: TRBV6-4; abundance: NA; d_gene: TRBD2; CDR3aa: CASSLAGIAGLQETQYF; CDR3nt: TGTGCCAGCAGTCTCGCTGGGATAGCGGGGCTGCAAGAGACCCAGTACTTC
j_gene: TRBJ2-3; v_gene: TRBV29-1; abundance: NA; d_gene: NA; CDR3aa: CSVVGQSTDTQYF; CDR3nt: TGCAGCGTTGTTGGGCAGTCCACAGATACGCAGTATTTT